The entry below describes one TCR beta chain. This record belongs to a study of blood T cells in healthy people across ages. CDR1 is MNHEY and CDR2 is SVGEGT in the germline V gene. V was pared by 0 bases and J by 6 bases, with 9 bases between. The CDR3 spans 14 residues. Together with a sample-barcoded 5' primer, a J-beta primer mix was included in a second PCR lasting roughly 6 to 12 cycles. TCRdb re-derived calls from the 5' RACE reads in MiXCR, one entry per CDR3 protein. The data show approximately 730,000 distinct CDR3 sequences, around 46% seen once. The chain uses TRBV6-2 or TRBV6-3 and TRBJ2-1; no reliable D call. Specimen: blood. The TCR originated in a woman aged 60-75 years in good health. The CDR3 reads CASSYSSLINEQFF. CDR3 nucleotide sequence: TGTGCCAGCAGTTACTCTAGCCTAATCAATGAGCAGTTCTTC.